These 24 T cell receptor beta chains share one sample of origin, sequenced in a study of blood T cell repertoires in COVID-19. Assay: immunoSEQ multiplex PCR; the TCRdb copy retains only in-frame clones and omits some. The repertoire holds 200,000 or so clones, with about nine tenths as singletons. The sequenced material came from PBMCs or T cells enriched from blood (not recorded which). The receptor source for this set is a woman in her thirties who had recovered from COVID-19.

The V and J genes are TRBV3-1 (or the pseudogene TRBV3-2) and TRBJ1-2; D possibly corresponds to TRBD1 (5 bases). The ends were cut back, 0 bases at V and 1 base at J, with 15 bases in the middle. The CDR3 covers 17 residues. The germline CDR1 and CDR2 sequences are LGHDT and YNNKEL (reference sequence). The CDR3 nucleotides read TGTGCCAGCAGCCAAGATGGCCGACAGCCATTTAACTATGGCTACACCTTC. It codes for CASSQDGRQPFNYGYTF.

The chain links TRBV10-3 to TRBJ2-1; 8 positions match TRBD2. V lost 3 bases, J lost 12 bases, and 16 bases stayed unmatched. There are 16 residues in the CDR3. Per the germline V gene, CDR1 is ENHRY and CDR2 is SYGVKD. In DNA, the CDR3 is TGTGCCATCAGTGAAAGGCGGGGGGCCGGGGGGTCTTGGCAGTTCTTC. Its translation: CAISERRGAGGSWQFF.

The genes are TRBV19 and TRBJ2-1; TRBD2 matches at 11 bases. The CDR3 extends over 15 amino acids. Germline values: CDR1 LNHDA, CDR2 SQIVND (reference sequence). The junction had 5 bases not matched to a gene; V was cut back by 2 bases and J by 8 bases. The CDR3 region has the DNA TGTGCCAGTAGTATATACCTAGCGGGGGGAGATGAGCAGTTCTTC. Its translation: CASSIYLAGGDEQFF.

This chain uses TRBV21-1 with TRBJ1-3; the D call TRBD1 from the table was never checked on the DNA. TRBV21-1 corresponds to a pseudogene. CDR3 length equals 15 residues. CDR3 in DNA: TGTGCCAGCAGCACGACCACAGGGACTGGAAACACCATATATTTT. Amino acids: CASSTTTGTGNTIYF.

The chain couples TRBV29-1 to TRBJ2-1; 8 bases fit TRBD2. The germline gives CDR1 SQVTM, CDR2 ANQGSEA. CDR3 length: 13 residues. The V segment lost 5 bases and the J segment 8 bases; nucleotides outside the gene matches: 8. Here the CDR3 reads CSVPGGPGDEQFF. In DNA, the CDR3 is TGCAGCGTTCCGGGGGGGCCTGGGGATGAGCAGTTCTTC.

CDR3 nucleotide sequence: TGTGCCAGCAGCTCTCTAACCGGACAGGCCCGGGGGACCCAGTACTTC. Translating it yields CASSSLTGQARGTQYF. The chain couples TRBV7-9 to TRBJ2-5; 7 bases line up with TRBD1. Trimming took 4 bases from V and 7 from J; bases not matched to a gene: 15. The CDR3 extends over 16 amino acids. The germline V gene has CDR1 SEHNR and CDR2 FQNEAQ (reference sequence).

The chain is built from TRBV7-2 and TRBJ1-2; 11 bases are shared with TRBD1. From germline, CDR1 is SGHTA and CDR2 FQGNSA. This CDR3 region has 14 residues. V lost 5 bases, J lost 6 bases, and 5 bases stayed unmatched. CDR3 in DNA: TGTGCCAGCAGCGCATGGACAGGGGGCAATGGCTACACCTTC. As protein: CASSAWTGGNGYTF.

As DNA, the CDR3 is TGTGCCAGCACCACGACAGGGGCGGGGGAGACCCAGTACTTC. The encoded protein is CASTTTGAGETQYF. The rearrangement links TRBV9 to TRBJ2-5, with 8 bases identical to TRBD1. V shed 6 bases, J shed 5 bases, and the junction held 9 bases outside the gene matches. In germline, CDR1 is SGDLS, CDR2 YYNGEE. The length of the CDR3 is 14 residues.

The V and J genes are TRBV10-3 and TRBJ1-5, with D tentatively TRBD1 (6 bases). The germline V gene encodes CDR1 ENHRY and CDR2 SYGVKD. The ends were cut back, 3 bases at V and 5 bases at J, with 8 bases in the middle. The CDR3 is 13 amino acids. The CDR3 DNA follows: TGTGCCATCAGTGACAGGGGTGATCAGCCCCAGCATTTT. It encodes CAISDRGDQPQHF.

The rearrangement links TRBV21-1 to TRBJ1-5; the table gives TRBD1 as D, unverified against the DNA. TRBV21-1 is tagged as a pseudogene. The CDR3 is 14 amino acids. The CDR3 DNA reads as TGTGCCAGCAGCAGCCGGGACACCCATCAGCCCCAGCATTTT. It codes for CASSSRDTHQPQHF.

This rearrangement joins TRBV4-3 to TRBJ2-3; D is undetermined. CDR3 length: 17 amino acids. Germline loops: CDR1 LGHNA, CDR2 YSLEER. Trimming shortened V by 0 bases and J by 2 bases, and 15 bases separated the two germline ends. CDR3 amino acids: CASSQDWNPRHTDTQYF. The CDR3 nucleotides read TGCGCCAGCAGCCAAGATTGGAACCCCAGACACACAGATACGCAGTATTTT.

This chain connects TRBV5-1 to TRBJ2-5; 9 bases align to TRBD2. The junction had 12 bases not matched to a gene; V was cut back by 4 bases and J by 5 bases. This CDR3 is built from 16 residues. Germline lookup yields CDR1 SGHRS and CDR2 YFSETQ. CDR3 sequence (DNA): TGCGCCAGCAGCGCCCGGGTAGCGGGGGTGTTGGAGACCCAGTACTTC. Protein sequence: CASSARVAGVLETQYF.

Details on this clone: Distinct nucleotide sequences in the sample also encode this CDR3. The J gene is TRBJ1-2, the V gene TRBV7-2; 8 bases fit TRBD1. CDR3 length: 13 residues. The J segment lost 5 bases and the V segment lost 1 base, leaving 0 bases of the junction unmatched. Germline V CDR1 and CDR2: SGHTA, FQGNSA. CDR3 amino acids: CASSLGQGYGYTF. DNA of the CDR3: TGTGCCAGCAGCTTAGGACAGGGGTATGGCTACACCTTC.

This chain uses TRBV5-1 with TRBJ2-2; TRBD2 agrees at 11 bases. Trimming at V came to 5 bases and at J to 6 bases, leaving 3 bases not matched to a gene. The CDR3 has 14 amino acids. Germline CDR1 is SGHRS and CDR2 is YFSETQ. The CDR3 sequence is CASRLAGESGELFF. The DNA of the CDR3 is TGCGCCAGCAGACTAGCGGGGGAATCCGGGGAGCTGTTTTTT.

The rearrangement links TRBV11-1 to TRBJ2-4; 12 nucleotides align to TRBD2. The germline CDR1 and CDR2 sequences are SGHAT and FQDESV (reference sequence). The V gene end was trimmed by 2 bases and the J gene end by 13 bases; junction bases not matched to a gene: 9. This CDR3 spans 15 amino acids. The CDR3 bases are TGTGCCAGCAGCTTATTGGCTAGCGGGGGGGCCGTACAGTACTTC. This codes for CASSLLASGGAVQYF.

For the CDR3, the DNA is TGTGCCAGTAGTACACAGCCTTGGCAGCCCCAGCATTTT. Encoded protein: CASSTQPWQPQHF. The rearrangement links TRBV19 to TRBJ1-5; D gene unclear. V dropped 4 bases and J dropped 7 bases, with 11 bases sitting between them. Germline CDR1 LNHDA, CDR2 SQIVND (reference sequence). The CDR3 length is 13 residues.

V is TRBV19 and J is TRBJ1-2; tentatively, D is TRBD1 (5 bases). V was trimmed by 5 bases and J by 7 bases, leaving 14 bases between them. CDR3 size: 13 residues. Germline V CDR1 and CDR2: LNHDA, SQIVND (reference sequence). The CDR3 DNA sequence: TGTGCCAGTAGTGAGCAGGGAGGCTCTGGCTACACCTTC. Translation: CASSEQGGSGYTF.

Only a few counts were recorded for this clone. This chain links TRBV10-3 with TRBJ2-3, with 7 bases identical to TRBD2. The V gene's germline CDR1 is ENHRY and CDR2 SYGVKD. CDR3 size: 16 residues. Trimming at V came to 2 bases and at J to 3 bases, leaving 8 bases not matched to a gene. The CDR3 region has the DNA TGTGCCATCAGTGAGGCGGCAGCGGGATCGACAGATACGCAGTATTTT. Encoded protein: CAISEAAAGSTDTQYF.

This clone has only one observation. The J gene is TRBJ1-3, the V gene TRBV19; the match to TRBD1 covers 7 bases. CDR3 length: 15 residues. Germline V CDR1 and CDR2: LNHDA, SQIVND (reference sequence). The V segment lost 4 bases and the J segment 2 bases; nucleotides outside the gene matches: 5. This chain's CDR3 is CASSTTGTTGNTIYF. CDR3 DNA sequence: TGTGCCAGTAGTACGACAGGGACAACTGGAAACACCATATATTTT. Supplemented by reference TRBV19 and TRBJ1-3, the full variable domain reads DGGITQSPKYLFRKEGQNVTLSCEQNLNHDAMYWYRQDPGQGLRLIYYSQIVNDFQKGDIAEGYSVSREKKESFPLTVTSAQKNPTAFYLCASSTTGTTGNTIYFGEGSWLTVV.

This chain's CDR3 is CASRGTVTNTGELFF. In nucleotides, the CDR3 is TGTGCCAGCCGAGGGACAGTGACGAACACCGGGGAGCTGTTTTTT. J is TRBJ2-2 and V is TRBV2; 7 bases are a match to TRBD1. Germline V gives CDR1 SNHLY, CDR2 FYNNEI. Trimming cost V 8 bases and J 0 bases; bases outside gene matches: 6. This CDR3 is built from 15 residues.

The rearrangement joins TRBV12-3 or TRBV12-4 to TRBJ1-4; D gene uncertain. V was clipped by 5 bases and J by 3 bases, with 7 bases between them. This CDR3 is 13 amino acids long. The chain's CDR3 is CASSQRANEKLFF. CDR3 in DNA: TGTGCCAGCAGTCAGAGGGCTAATGAAAAACTGTTTTTT.

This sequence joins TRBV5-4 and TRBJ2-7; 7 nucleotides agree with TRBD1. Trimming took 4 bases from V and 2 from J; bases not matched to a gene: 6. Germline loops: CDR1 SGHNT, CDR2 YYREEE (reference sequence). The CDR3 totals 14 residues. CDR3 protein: CASSPGTATYEQYF. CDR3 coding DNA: TGTGCCAGCAGCCCCGGGACAGCAACCTACGAGCAGTACTTC.

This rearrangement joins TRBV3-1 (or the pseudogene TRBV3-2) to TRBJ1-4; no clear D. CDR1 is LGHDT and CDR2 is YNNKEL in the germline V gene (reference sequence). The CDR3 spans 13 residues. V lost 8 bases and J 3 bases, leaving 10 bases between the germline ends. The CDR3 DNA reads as TGTGCCAGCGGACTCGGGCCTAATGAAAAACTGTTTTTT. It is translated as CASGLGPNEKLFF.

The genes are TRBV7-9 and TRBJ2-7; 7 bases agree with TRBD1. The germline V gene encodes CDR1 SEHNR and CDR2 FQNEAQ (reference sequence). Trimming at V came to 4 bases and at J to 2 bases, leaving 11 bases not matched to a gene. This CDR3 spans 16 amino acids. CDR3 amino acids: CASSSRTGLDPYEQYF. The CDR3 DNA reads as TGTGCCAGCAGCTCCCGGACAGGCCTCGATCCCTACGAGCAGTACTTC.